The 21 T cell receptor beta chains given below trace back to one sample, sequenced in a study of CD8+CD57+ T cells in acquired aplastic anemia. TCR beta VDJ combinations and CDR3 sequences were profiled from genomic DNA. MiXCR was run by TCRdb on the reads, yielding one entry per CDR3 protein. In the table there are roughly 180,000 distinct CDR3 sequences, 64% of which are singletons. Sequencing was performed on sorted CD4+, CD8+, or CD8+CD57+ T cells (not recorded which) from PBMCs. The receptor source for this set is a human donor with severe aplastic anemia or a healthy control (not recorded which).

Ten or more counts support this clonotype. The genes are TRBV5-6 and TRBJ2-5; D unclear. V was cut by 0 bases and J by 5 bases, with 17 bases left in between. CDR3 size: 16 residues. The germline V gene has CDR1 SGHDT and CDR2 YYEEEE. The CDR3 DNA follows: TGTGCCAGCAGCTTGGGTTCGAGTCTACGCAGTGAGACCCAGTACTTC. Protein: CASSLGSSLRSETQYF.

The chain recombines TRBV19 with TRBJ1-5, with 7 bases fitting TRBD1. Unmatched junction bases numbered 11, after V lost 5 bases and J lost 7 bases. Germline V gene data show CDR1 as LNHDA and CDR2 as SQIVND (reference sequence). The CDR3 totals 15 residues. CDR3 bases: TGTGCCAGTAGTGATCAGGGGGGGGGCAGACAGCCCCAGCATTTT. It encodes CASSDQGGGRQPQHF. Full variable domain (outside the CDR3, taken from reference TRBV19 and TRBJ1-5): DGGITQSPKYLFRKEGQNVTLSCEQNLNHDAMYWYRQDPGQGLRLIYYSQIVNDFQKGDIAEGYSVSREKKESFPLTVTSAQKNPTAFYLCASSDQGGGRQPQHFGDGTRLSIL.

The rearrangement links TRBV5-5 to TRBJ1-2; 7 nucleotides align to TRBD1. The V gene end was trimmed by 4 bases and the J gene end by 0 bases; junction bases not matched to a gene: 15. The germline gives CDR1 SGHKS, CDR2 YYEKEE (reference sequence). The CDR3 is made up of 18 amino acids. The CDR3 nucleotides are TGTGCCAGCAGCCTCCGTCCGGTGACAGGGACTGCTAACTATGGCTACACCTTC. It is translated as CASSLRPVTGTANYGYTF.

The chain couples TRBV10-1 to TRBJ2-1; D may correspond to TRBD1 or TRBD2 (5 bases each). Germline V gene data show CDR1 as WNHNN and CDR2 as SYGVQD (reference sequence). There are 15 residues in the CDR3. V was trimmed by 2 bases and J by 7 bases, leaving 15 bases between them. The CDR3 reads CASSEPGTERNEQFF. Here the CDR3 DNA reads TGCGCCAGCAGTGAGCCGGGGACGGAACGGAATGAGCAGTTCTTC.

The J gene is TRBJ2-7, the V gene TRBV9; D tentatively reads TRBD1 or TRBD2 (6 bases each). V lost 2 bases and J 5 bases, leaving 14 bases between the germline ends. The CDR3 totals 14 residues. Germline V gene lookup returns CDR1 SGDLS and CDR2 YYNGEE. CDR3 bases: TGTGCCAGCAGCGTCCGGGCAGGGGAGGACGAGCAGTACTTC. Its protein is CASSVRAGEDEQYF.

This clonotype was counted ten times or more. The J gene is TRBJ1-4, the V gene TRBV9; the match to TRBD1 covers 7 bases. V was clipped by 0 bases and J by 7 bases; unmatched bases: 3. Germline-derived CDR1 and CDR2 are SGDLS and YYNGEE. The CDR3 consists of 14 residues. CDR3 region: CASSVGAGGEKLFF. The CDR3 bases are TGTGCCAGCAGCGTAGGGGCAGGGGGTGAAAAACTGTTTTTT.

In DNA form, the CDR3 reads TGCAGTGCTGGATTAATGGACGCTCCCTACGAGCAGTACTTC. Its translation: CSAGLMDAPYEQYF. The chain joins TRBV20-1 to TRBJ2-7, with no clear D. The CDR3 covers 14 residues. Germline V lookup: CDR1 DFQATT, CDR2 SNEGSKA (reference sequence). V lost 5 bases and J 2 bases, leaving 16 bases between the germline ends.

The V call is TRBV5-5, the J call TRBJ2-7; the match to TRBD1 covers 7 bases. The J segment lost 1 base and the V segment lost 2 bases, leaving 6 bases of the junction unmatched. Germline CDR1 and CDR2: SGHKS and YYEKEE (reference sequence). The CDR3 spans 15 residues. The CDR3 protein is CASSFSRQGSYEQYF. DNA for the CDR3: TGTGCCAGCAGCTTTTCCCGACAGGGATCCTACGAGCAGTACTTC. The full variable domain, in which reference TRBV5-5 and TRBJ2-7 provide the parts outside the CDR3, is DAGVTQSPTHLIKTRGQQVTLRCSPISGHKSVSWYQQVLGQGPQFIFQYYEKEERGRGNFPDRFSARQFPNYSSELNVNALLLGDSALYLCASSFSRQGSYEQYFGPGTRLTVT.

This clonotype has just one count. Likely a read error: the CDR3 ends without its conserved phenylalanine or tryptophan. It is unclear where the CDR3 begins or ends on the DNA, so no DNA is shown, and the CDR3 is as TCRdb lists it. The rearrangement uses TRBV7-3 and TRBJ1-2; TRBD1, the table's D call, was not compared with the DNA. Counting both end residues, the CDR3 totals 14 amino acids. Germline-derived CDR1 and CDR2 are SGHTA and FQGTGA. This CDR3 is CASSLGTGGHGYAS.

The chain employs TRBV10-2 and TRBJ2-1, with 8 bases fitting TRBD2. Germline loops: CDR1 WSHSY, CDR2 SAAADI. This CDR3 has 13 amino acids. J gave up 3 bases and V 8 bases, and 3 bases lay outside the gene matches. Here the CDR3 reads CASGGLDYNEQFF. CDR3 DNA sequence: TGCGCCAGCGGGGGACTAGACTACAATGAGCAGTTCTTC.

The sample holds many counts of this clonotype. This chain uses TRBV12-3 or TRBV12-4 with TRBJ2-1; D uncertain. V lost 2 bases to trimming and J lost 8 bases, with 10 bases between them. There are 13 residues in the CDR3. CDR3 DNA: TGTGCCAGCAGTTTAAGCAGAACGGATGAGCAGTTCTTC. Translated, it gives CASSLSRTDEQFF.

The V call is TRBV9, the J call TRBJ2-7, with TRBD2 matching 8 bases. Germline loops: CDR1 SGDLS, CDR2 YYNGEE. The CDR3 spans 15 residues. V lost 6 bases, J lost 5 bases, and 13 bases stayed unmatched. In nucleotides, the CDR3 is TGTGCCAGCACCGAGGGGACTAGTTTTACCAACGAGCAGTACTTC. This sequence encodes CASTEGTSFTNEQYF.

Comments on this clonotype: One end of the junction fails to match germline, which may point to a read error. This chain joins TRBV7-9 and TRBJ2-5; tentatively, D is TRBD2 (7 bases). The CDR3 contains 13 residues. Germline V gives CDR1 SEHNR, CDR2 FQNEAQ (reference sequence). In nucleotides, the CDR3 is TGCGCCAGCAGCATCGAAAGGGGGGGTCCCCAGTACTTC. This sequence encodes CASSIERGGPQYF.

In its sample, this clonotype was seen many times. Given a much more abundant clone one base away, this may be a read error. The gene calls are TRBV20-1 and TRBJ1-5; TRBD1 might be the D (6 bases). Germline assignment: CDR1 DFQATT and CDR2 SNEGSKA (reference sequence). The CDR3 length is 14 residues. The CDR3, as DNA: TGCAGTGCTGAAGGACAGTATAGCAGTCAGCCCCAGCATTTT. The encoded protein is CSAEGQYSSQPQHF.

J is TRBJ2-7 and V is TRBV12-3 or TRBV12-4, with D hard to call. V was shortened by 6 bases and J by 5 bases, with 11 bases between the two germline ends. The CDR3 loop spans 12 amino acids. CDR3 residues: CASSPPGHEQYF. The CDR3, as DNA: TGTGCCAGCAGCCCCCCGGGCCACGAGCAGTACTTC.

Concerning this clonotype: A read error is possible here, since a much larger clone lies one base away. The chain combines TRBV6-5 with TRBJ2-7; D is ambiguous. CDR3 length equals 11 residues. Germline loops: CDR1 MNHEY, CDR2 SVGAGI. The CDR3 DNA is TGTGCCAGCGGTTACGTGGATAAGCAGTACTTC. Translated, it gives CASGYVDKQYF.

This clonotype has ten or more counts. This chain uses TRBV9 with TRBJ2-1; D is undetermined. CDR1 is SGDLS, CDR2 YYNGEE, per germline. V was shortened by 3 bases and J by 7 bases, with 14 bases between the two germline ends. The CDR3 totals 14 residues. The CDR3 region has the DNA TGTGCCAGCAGCGCTTCGGACCCCTGGAATGAGCAGTTCTTC. Protein: CASSASDPWNEQFF.

This clonotype was counted at least ten times. This rearrangement joins TRBV7-8 to TRBJ2-1; 11 bases agree with TRBD2. The J segment lost 7 bases and the V segment lost 5 bases, leaving 10 bases of the junction unmatched. The CDR3 spans 16 residues. Germline CDR1 is SGHVS and CDR2 is FQNEAQ. DNA for the CDR3: TGTGCCAGCAGCCCAGCCACTAGCGGGGGTGGAAATGAGCAGTTCTTC. This gives the protein CASSPATSGGGNEQFF.

The chain joins TRBV29-1 to TRBJ1-1; unclear D gene. The CDR3 runs 12 residues. CDR1 is SQVTM and CDR2 is ANQGSEA in the germline V gene. V lost 8 bases and J 0 bases, leaving 10 bases between the germline ends. The CDR3 coding sequence is TGCAGCCATAATGGGGTGAACACTGAAGCTTTCTTT. It is translated as CSHNGVNTEAFF.

By share, this clonotype ranks as medium-sized. The chain employs TRBV2 and TRBJ2-5; D may be TRBD1 (6 bases). The CDR3 sequence is 13 residues long. The germline CDR1 and CDR2 sequences are SNHLY and FYNNEI. V was pared by 7 bases and J by 4 bases, with 13 bases between. CDR3 loop: CASIFQGSETQYF. DNA for the CDR3: TGTGCCAGCATTTTTCAGGGGTCAGAGACCCAGTACTTC.

V and J are TRBV10-2 and TRBJ2-1, with 11 bases fitting TRBD2. The CDR3 runs to 13 residues. The V and J ends lost 6 bases and 13 bases, in that order; junction bases with no gene match: 8. Germline-derived CDR1 and CDR2 are WSHSY and SAAADI. This chain's CDR3 is CASRLAGGPGQFF. CDR3 DNA sequence: TGCGCCAGCAGATTAGCGGGAGGGCCAGGCCAGTTCTTC.